The rows below give T cell receptor beta chains drawn from one sample of a study of OX40 agonist ivuxolimab in advanced cancers. Data came from immunoSEQ multiplex PCR; TCRdb stores just in-frame clones and leaves some out. The sample includes roughly 80,000 clones, around nine tenths seen only once; the top ten take roughly 0.77%. The starting material was CD4+ or CD8+ T cells sorted from blood, obtained in a trial of the OX40 agonist ivuxolimab. The receptors come from an adult with an advanced solid tumor such as melanoma, head and neck, liver or kidney cancer. CDR3s include the opening cysteine and the closing phenylalanine or tryptophan. D genes are given only for firm matches. The listing skips clone size in some rows; elsewhere it reads once, few, many or a size class.

d_call	v_call	clone_size	j_call	cdr3_aa	cdr3_nt
TRBD1	TRBV6-1	few	TRBJ2-3	CASSARTGGWSDTQYF	TGTGCCAGCAGTGCCCGGACAGGGGGATGGTCAGATACGCAGTATTTT
-	TRBV28	-	TRBJ1-2	CASLPGPGFRGYTF	TGTGCCAGCCTCCCGGGCCCCGGGTTTAGGGGCTACACCTTC
-	TRBV15	once	TRBJ2-3	CATSRDPYFGDTQYF	TGTGCCACCAGCAGAGATCCCTATTTCGGAGATACGCAGTATTTT
TRBD1	TRBV5-1	-	TRBJ1-1	CASSLASGGTEAFF	TGCGCCAGCAGCTTGGCCTCAGGGGGCACTGAAGCTTTCTTT
TRBD2	TRBV5-4	-	TRBJ2-3	CASSLEPYRLADTDTQYF	TGTGCCAGCAGCTTGGAACCTTACAGACTAGCGGACACAGATACGCAGTATTTT
TRBD1	TRBV5-1	-	TRBJ2-7	CASSLGQGFYEQYF	TGCGCCAGCAGCTTGGGACAGGGGTTCTACGAGCAGTACTTC
-	TRBV13	-	TRBJ1-3	CASSSSGTIRNTIYF	TGTGCCAGCAGCTCTTCCGGGACAATTAGAAACACCATATATTTT
TRBD1	TRBV5-4	-	TRBJ2-6	CASSQFDRGLYSGANVLTF	TGTGCCAGCAGCCAATTCGACAGGGGCCTTTACTCTGGGGCCAACGTCCTGACTTTC
-	TRBV19	-	TRBJ2-7	CASSITKDTYEQYF	TGTGCCAGTAGTATCACGAAGGATACCTACGAGCAGTACTTC
-	TRBV4-1	few	TRBJ1-2	CASSQEQVFYGYTF	TGCGCCAGCAGCCAAGAACAGGTCTTCTATGGCTACACCTTC
TRBD1	TRBV4-1	-	TRBJ2-1	CASSQRTGSVDNEQFF	TGCGCCAGCAGCCAAAGGACAGGGAGCGTTGACAATGAGCAGTTCTTC
-	TRBV19	-	TRBJ2-2	CASSIQSSANTGELFF	TGTGCCAGTAGTATCCAGAGTAGCGCAAACACCGGGGAGCTGTTTTTT
-	TRBV30	-	TRBJ2-1	CAWQTRRGYNEQFF	TGTGCCTGGCAGACTAGGCGGGGATACAATGAGCAGTTCTTC
-	TRBV5-1	-	TRBJ2-3	CASRRGLPSTDTQYF	TGCGCCAGCAGGAGGGGACTCCCGAGCACAGATACGCAGTATTTT
TRBD1	TRBV7-7	-	TRBJ1-6	CASSLVLDRQDNSPLHF	TGTGCCAGCAGCTTAGTTTTGGACAGGCAGGATAATTCACCCCTCCACTTT
-	TRBV6-1	-	TRBJ2-7	CASSLDAGPSYEQYF	TGTGCCAGCAGTTTAGATGCGGGGCCCTCCTACGAGCAGTACTTC
TRBD2	TRBV4-1	-	TRBJ2-1	CASSQALRSSGNNEQFF	TGCGCCAGCAGCCAAGCCCTAAGATCTAGCGGTAACAATGAGCAGTTCTTC
-	TRBV4-1	-	TRBJ1-2	CASSQRWGRVNYGYTF	TGCGCCAGCAGCCAAAGATGGGGCAGGGTCAACTATGGCTACACCTTC
TRBD1	TRBV29-1	-	TRBJ2-7	CSVLLGGSYEQYF	TGCAGCGTTCTGCTAGGGGGCAGCTACGAGCAGTACTTC
-	TRBV2	-	TRBJ1-4	CASSMTGGEVEKLFF	TGTGCCAGCAGTATGACTGGGGGAGAAGTTGAAAAACTGTTTTTT
TRBD1	TRBV30	-	TRBJ1-4	CAWSVGTGVNEKLFF	TGTGCCTGGAGTGTAGGGACAGGGGTGAATGAAAAACTGTTTTTT
TRBD2	TRBV18	-	TRBJ2-2	CASSPYSLAGNTGELFF	TGTGCCAGCTCACCATATAGCCTAGCGGGAAACACCGGGGAGCTGTTTTTT
-	TRBV6-6	-	TRBJ1-5	CASTQPIESQPQHF	TGTGCCAGCACCCAGCCCATCGAGAGCCAGCCCCAGCATTTT
-	TRBV29-1	-	TRBJ1-2	CSRYRFLARGYTF	TGCAGCCGATACAGATTCCTCGCCCGCGGCTACACCTTC
TRBD2	TRBV7-9	-	TRBJ2-1	CASSVGTSGGNEQFF	TGTGCCAGCAGCGTCGGGACTAGCGGGGGGAATGAGCAGTTCTTC
TRBD2	TRBV19	-	TRBJ2-1	CASSIRSSGSSYNEQFF	TGTGCCAGTAGTATTAGGTCTAGCGGCAGCTCCTACAATGAGCAGTTCTTC
-	TRBV5-1	-	TRBJ2-2	CASSPALVGGTGELFF	TGCGCCAGCAGCCCAGCGTTGGTGGGGGGAACCGGGGAGCTGTTTTTT